One and the same sample provided the 2 T cell receptor beta chains below, sequenced in a study of shared clonotypes between healthy human individuals (dated by TCRdb to 2018 to 2020). Library creation used the immunoSEQ multiplex PCR assay. In TCRdb, the immuneACCESS table is reduced to in-frame sequences with V and J assigned. These tables do not hold every clone; where another copy was compared, an unresolved V gene accounts for under half, and the others remain unexplained. Across this sample there are around 1.1 million clones, with around 78% seen only once. The ten top clones hold 0.61% of the sample. The sample comprised memory CD4+ T cells from PBMCs. The sample's cell subset or site label is to be understood as: CD45RA-negative fraction. These receptors all come from a man aged 18-30 years in good health. Some clones in this sample may be carry-over from other donors' samples.

The chain joins TRBV30 to TRBJ2-2, with 7 positions matching TRBD2. The CDR3 length is 14 residues. Per germline, CDR1 GTSNPN and CDR2 SVGIG (reference sequence). V lost 8 bases and J lost 2; bases outside the gene matches: 8. The CDR3 DNA sequence: TGTGCCCGCCAGCGGGACCTTAACACCGGGGAGCTGTTTTTT. It encodes CARQRDLNTGELFF.

Points on this clone: Germline is not matched at one junction end, which may reflect a read error. The chain employs TRBV10-1 and TRBJ2-1, with D perhaps TRBD1 (7 bases). CDR3 length equals 13 residues. CDR1 WNHNN and CDR2 SYGVQD come from the germline V gene (reference sequence). The CDR3 region has the DNA TGCGCCAGCAGTGCTTCAAGGACAGGCAGGGGGGTCTTC. Translation gives CASSASRTGRGVF.